Shown below are 15 T cell receptor beta chains from a single sample sequenced in a study of long-term antiretroviral therapy in people with HIV. Version v3.0 of the immunoSEQ assay was performed at survey level. Profiling relied on immunoSEQ multiplex PCR, and the TCRdb table lists in-frame clones only, not all of them. The sample contains 20,000 to 30,000 clones, approximately 88% of which appear only once. The sample in question was unsorted PBMCs, obtained 1.8 years before starting antiretroviral therapy. The receptors stem from a man aged 50 to 59 with HIV.

This clone was seen a single time. The chain employs TRBV7-2 and TRBJ2-3; no definite D call. The germline CDR1 and CDR2 sequences are SGHTA and FQGNSA. The CDR3 has 17 residues. Trimming shortened V by 2 bases and J by 5 bases, and 20 bases separated the two germline ends. CDR3: CASSLLFIGGGGDTQYF. The CDR3, as DNA: TGTGCCAGCAGCTTATTATTTATAGGTGGTGGCGGAGATACGCAGTATTTT.

This chain joins TRBV15 and TRBJ1-1; D is undetermined. The CDR3 is made up of 14 amino acids. Germline CDR1 is LNHNV and CDR2 is YYDKDF (reference sequence). Trimming removed 7 bases at V and 1 base at J, with 13 bases between. For the CDR3, the DNA is TGTGCCACCACGGAGATTAGCCCGAACACTGAAGCTTTCTTT. Translated: CATTEISPNTEAFF.

J is TRBJ1-4 and V is TRBV15; no clear D. CDR1 is LNHNV, CDR2 YYDKDF, per germline (reference sequence). Trimming cost V 3 bases and J 5 bases, with 19 bases left between them. This CDR3 comprises 17 residues. CDR3 in DNA: TGTGCCACCAGCAGTGCGCCAACGGCGGGCGGGAATGAAAAACTGTTTTTT. Translating it yields CATSSAPTAGGNEKLFF.

The chain has TRBV5-1 and TRBJ2-1; 13 bases align to TRBD2. CDR1 SGHRS and CDR2 YFSETQ come from the germline V gene. Trimming at V came to 4 bases and at J to 6 bases, leaving 7 bases not matched to a gene. The CDR3 has 16 amino acids. The chain's CDR3 is CASSGGLAGRANEQFF. The CDR3 nucleotides read TGCGCCAGCAGCGGGGGACTAGCGGGGCGAGCCAATGAGCAGTTCTTC. Complete variable domain (other parts from reference TRBV5-1 and TRBJ2-1): KAGVTQTPRYLIKTRGQQVTLSCSPISGHRSVSWYQQTPGQGLQFLFEYFSETQRNKGNFPGRFSGRQFSNSRSEMNVSTLELGDSALYLCASSGGLAGRANEQFFGPGTRLTVL.

The J gene is TRBJ1-6, the V gene TRBV23-1; 7 bases align to TRBD1. TRBV23-1 is an open reading frame whose function is uncertain. Unmatched junction bases numbered 12, after V lost 4 bases and J lost 0 bases. CDR3 size: 19 residues. CDR3 protein: CASSPRDRAHYSYNSPLHF. In nucleotides, the CDR3 is TGCGCCAGCAGTCCCAGAGACAGGGCACACTACTCCTATAATTCACCCCTCCACTTT.

The chain joins TRBV5-4 to TRBJ2-7; D is perhaps TRBD1 (5 bases). The germline V and J ends were trimmed by 4 bases and 2 bases, with 13 bases remaining between them. Germline assignment: CDR1 SGHNT and CDR2 YYREEE (reference sequence). The CDR3 loop spans 14 amino acids. This CDR3 reads CASSQRTRTYEQYF. CDR3 nucleotide sequence: TGTGCCAGCAGCCAGAGGACAAGAACCTACGAGCAGTACTTC.

The V call is TRBV4-3, the J call TRBJ1-3; 8 nucleotides align to TRBD1. Germline V CDR1 and CDR2: LGHNA, YSLEER. The CDR3 sequence is 15 residues long. The trim removed 2 bases at V and 4 bases at J, leaving 4 bases unmatched. The CDR3 region has the DNA TGCGCCAGCAGCCAACTGACAGGGGTAGGAAACACCATATATTTT. Its translation: CASSQLTGVGNTIYF.

The J gene is TRBJ2-3, the V gene TRBV4-3; 8 nucleotides align to TRBD2. Germline V lookup: CDR1 LGHNA, CDR2 YSLEER. V was pared by 1 base and J by 1 base, with 4 bases of the junction left unmatched. The CDR3 contains 16 residues. This chain's CDR3 is CASSQGFGGGTDTQYF. The CDR3 region has the DNA TGCGCCAGCAGCCAAGGCTTCGGGGGGGGCACAGATACGCAGTATTTT.

By share, this clone ranks as medium-sized (0.01 to 0.1%). The chain carries TRBV2 and TRBJ2-5; weak D call: TRBD1 (6 bases). Per the germline V gene, CDR1 is SNHLY and CDR2 is FYNNEI. CDR3 length: 12 amino acids. Trimming stripped 10 bases from V and 3 bases from J, with 12 bases between. CDR3 DNA: TGTGCCACCCAGGGGTTAGAAGAGACCCAGTACTTC. This sequence encodes CATQGLEETQYF.

The chain uses TRBV29-1 and TRBJ2-5; 10 bases match TRBD1. There are 13 residues in the CDR3. Germline V lookup: CDR1 SQVTM, CDR2 ANQGSEA. V was pared by 3 bases and J by 4 bases, with 2 bases of the junction left unmatched. The CDR3 DNA is TGCAGCGTTGACAGGACAGGGGGAGAGACCCAGTACTTC. Amino acids: CSVDRTGGETQYF.

The genes are TRBV7-2 and TRBJ2-1; either TRBD1 or TRBD2 may fit D (6 bases each). The CDR3 length is 17 residues. V shed 2 bases and J shed 2 bases, with 16 bases lying between them. Germline V CDR1 and CDR2: SGHTA, FQGNSA. CDR3 loop: CASSLYGGAGAYNEQFF. CDR3 coding DNA: TGTGCCAGCAGCTTATACGGCGGGGCAGGGGCCTACAATGAGCAGTTCTTC. Combining the CDR3 with reference TRBV7-2 and TRBJ2-1 gives the whole variable domain GAGVSQSPSNKVTEKGKDVELRCDPISGHTALYWYRQSLGQGLEFLIYFQGNSAPDKSGLPSDRFSAERTGGSVSTLTIQRTQQEDSAVYLCASSLYGGAGAYNEQFFGPGTRLTVL.

The chain uses TRBV9 and TRBJ2-7; TRBD1 matches at 8 bases. The germline V gene encodes CDR1 SGDLS and CDR2 YYNGEE. CDR3 length: 15 amino acids. J lost 7 bases, V lost 0 bases, and 9 bases had no gene match. CDR3 coding DNA: TGTGCCAGCAGCGTAGATCCCGGACAGGGACGGGAGCAGTACTTC. Encoded protein: CASSVDPGQGREQYF.

The chain joins TRBV29-1 to TRBJ2-1; 7 bases match TRBD2. This CDR3 is built from 18 residues. The germline gives CDR1 SQVTM, CDR2 ANQGSEA. Trimming removed 1 base from V and 0 bases from J; junction bases left unmatched: 12. The CDR3 loop reads CSVEAFGEAGSSYNEQFF. CDR3 nucleotides: TGCAGCGTTGAAGCCTTCGGTGAAGCGGGAAGCTCCTACAATGAGCAGTTCTTC.

This clone came up a few times. The genes are TRBV6-1 and TRBJ2-7; tentatively, D is TRBD1 (6 bases). This CDR3 spans 15 amino acids. The V and J ends lost 10 bases and 0 bases respectively, with 19 bases between them. CDR1 is MNHNS and CDR2 is SASEGT in the germline V gene. Written as DNA, the CDR3 is TGTGCCATTCCGTCTCAAGGGGACATCTCCTACGAGCAGTACTTC. Its protein product is CAIPSQGDISYEQYF.

The chain joins TRBV29-1 to TRBJ2-1, with D maybe TRBD1 (5 bases). The CDR3 consists of 13 residues. The V gene lost 6 bases and the J gene lost 7 bases, with 16 bases spanning the gap. CDR1 is SQVTM and CDR2 is ANQGSEA in the germline V gene. CDR3 amino acids: CSVTGQVVNEQFF. CDR3 DNA: TGCAGCGTCACAGGACAAGTTGTGAATGAGCAGTTCTTC.